This T cell receptor (beta chain) emerged from a study of shared clonotypes between healthy human individuals. On the study more broadly: Donors were a couple of women and a few men aged 18 to 49. The study used three CD4 naive, three CD4 memory, two CD8 naive and one CD8 memory plate per donor.

CD8 cells classed as naive were CD45RO-negative and positively selected for CCR7, excluding terminally differentiated effector memory CD45RA+ cells. The protocol was immunoSEQ multiplex PCR, while the TCRdb copy is restricted to in-frame clones and leaves out a portion. This sample has about 700,000 clones, with around 90% found just once. The clonotype comes from a man under 40 in good health. Sample: naive CD8+ T cells sorted from blood.

CDR3 DNA sequence: TGTGCCTGGGGAACTGCTCGGAACTCCTACGAGCAGTACTTC. This codes for CAWGTARNSYEQYF. This sequence joins TRBV30 and TRBJ2-7; D is uncertain. Trimming took 5 bases from V and 0 from J, leaving 14 bases between them. The CDR3 loop spans 14 amino acids. Germline CDR1 GTSNPN, CDR2 SVGIG (reference sequence).